This TCR beta chain was recovered during a study of blood T cell repertoires in COVID-19. On the study more broadly: The United States, Italy and Spain supplied acute and convalescent COVID-19 samples. From T cells, B-cell-depleted T cells, or PBMCs came the material, which was cDNA or gDNA.

Authors' methods: Reference gene primers were amplified, and this amplification served to estimate nucleated cell counts. The protocol was immunoSEQ multiplex PCR, while the TCRdb copy is restricted to in-frame clones and leaves out a portion. V and J calls and clone size are as listed in that table; D and trimming were resolved from the DNA. The data contain some 89,000 clones, about 86% of them singletons. V lost 5 bases and J 3 bases, leaving 8 bases between the germline ends. This CDR3 is built from 13 residues. Per germline, CDR1 LNHDA and CDR2 SQIVND (reference sequence). Sequencing used peripheral blood. V and J are TRBV19 and TRBJ1-3; D call uncertain. The clonotype was recovered from a human donor in a cohort sampled during active COVID-19. The CDR3 spells CASSPYSGNTIYF. DNA of the CDR3: TGTGCCAGTAGTCCCTACAGTGGAAACACCATATATTTT.